Listed below are T cell receptor beta chains from one sample, sequenced in a study of T cells in Graves' hyperthyroidism and ophthalmopathy. TCRdb fed the multiplex PCR reads into MiXCR, producing one record per CDR3 protein. In the table there are roughly 100,000 distinct CDR3 sequences, about 45% of which are singletons. Sequenced material: blood. Receptors originate from a man in his forties with Graves' hyperthyroidism. Each CDR3 is given with its conserved first and last residue. D genes are given only for firm matches. Clone size, where shown, is once, few, many, or a class for clones that have expanded.

clone_size: -; d_call: TRBD1; j_call: TRBJ1-5; v_call: TRBV10-3; cdr3_nt: TGTGCCATCAGTGAGGGGGACAGGGAAGGTCAGCCCCAGCATTTT; cdr3_aa: CAISEGDREGQPQHF
clone_size: -; d_call: TRBD2; j_call: TRBJ2-5; v_call: TRBV7-2; cdr3_nt: TGTGCCAGCAGCGCCCGACTAGCGGGAGGGGCCCAGTACTTC; cdr3_aa: CASSARLAGGAQYF
clone_size: -; d_call: TRBD2; j_call: TRBJ2-2; v_call: TRBV6-5; cdr3_nt: TGTGCCAGCAGTATGCAAGCGGGAGGGGCGTTAACCGGGGAGCTGTTTTTT; cdr3_aa: CASSMQAGGALTGELFF
clone_size: many; d_call: TRBD1; j_call: TRBJ1-2; v_call: TRBV7-2; cdr3_nt: TGTGCCAGCGTCCGGGACAGGGAATGGGCGATCTATGGCTACACCTTC; cdr3_aa: CASVRDREWAIYGYTF
clone_size: few; d_call: TRBD2; j_call: TRBJ2-5; v_call: TRBV9; cdr3_nt: TGTGCCAGCAGCCTCAAGAGCGGGGGGGAGACCCAGTACTTC; cdr3_aa: CASSLKSGGETQYF
clone_size: -; d_call: -; j_call: TRBJ2-6; v_call: TRBV7-8; cdr3_nt: TGTGCCAGCGGACGAGGGGCCAACGTCCTGACTTTC; cdr3_aa: CASGRGANVLTF
clone_size: -; d_call: -; j_call: TRBJ1-1; v_call: TRBV2; cdr3_nt: TGTGCCAGCAGTCTTACGTATGGGGGAAACACTGAAGCTTTCTTT; cdr3_aa: CASSLTYGGNTEAFF
clone_size: few; d_call: -; j_call: TRBJ2-7; v_call: TRBV20-1; cdr3_nt: TGCAGTGCTAGGGGGGGCACCTACGAGCAGTACTTC; cdr3_aa: CSARGGTYEQYF
clone_size: -; d_call: -; j_call: TRBJ1-1; v_call: TRBV20-1; cdr3_nt: TGCAGTGCTGGGGGGGGGGGGACTGAAGCTTTCTTT; cdr3_aa: CSAGGGGTEAFF
clone_size: -; d_call: TRBD1; j_call: TRBJ1-2; v_call: TRBV24-1; cdr3_nt: TGTGCCACCAGTGCTGGCAGGGGGGATGGCTACACCTTC; cdr3_aa: CATSAGRGDGYTF
clone_size: -; d_call: -; j_call: TRBJ1-1; v_call: TRBV7-2; cdr3_nt: TGTGCCAGCAGCTTAGACAGGAACACTGAAGCTTGCTTT; cdr3_aa: CASSLDRNTEACF
clone_size: -; d_call: TRBD2; j_call: TRBJ2-3; v_call: TRBV20-1; cdr3_nt: TGCGGTGCTAGCGGGGGACCGGATACGCAGTATTTT; cdr3_aa: CGASGGPDTQYF
clone_size: -; d_call: TRBD1; j_call: TRBJ2-5; v_call: TRBV9; cdr3_nt: TGTGCCAGCAGCGCAGCAGGACAGGGGGCGCGGGAGACCCAGTACTTC; cdr3_aa: CASSAAGQGARETQYF
clone_size: -; d_call: -; j_call: TRBJ1-2; v_call: TRBV7-8; cdr3_nt: TGTGCCAGCAGGGCGGGGGTGCATGGCTACACCTTC; cdr3_aa: CASRAGVHGYTF
clone_size: many; d_call: TRBD2; j_call: TRBJ2-2; v_call: TRBV20-1; cdr3_nt: TGCAGTGCTAGAGTCGCGGGAGTCACCGGGGAGCTGTTTTTT; cdr3_aa: CSARVAGVTGELFF